This TCR beta chain was retrieved from a study of beta chain features in type 1 diabetes. Study information: There were approximately 100 million sorted cells examined across all samples.

Only a few counts were recorded for this clone. The antigen is not known. Reverse transcription of all isolated RNA meant that expressed TCRB transcripts were sequenced. The method was immunoSEQ multiplex PCR; TCRdb's version includes in-frame clones alone and lacks a portion of them. Of some 350,000 clones in the sample, 9.6% were seen once. The germline V and J ends were trimmed by 1 base and 5 bases, with 9 bases remaining between them. The length of the CDR3 is 13 residues. The germline gives CDR1 SEHNR, CDR2 FQNEAQ (reference sequence). General observations from the study: Patients showed naive, central memory and Treg TCRB repertoires that appeared more similar than those of healthy donors. The study found moderately but significantly shorter TCRB CDR3s in all four CD4+ subsets of Type 1 diabetes patients.

Cells sorted by CD45RO/CCR7/CD25/CD127/CD95/CD27 comprised CD4+ naive, central memory, regulatory and stem cell-like memory cells. The V gene is TRBV7-9, the J gene TRBJ2-7, with D unresolved. The TCR sequence derives from a man aged 25-45 years with type 1 diabetes. Sequencing was carried out using central memory CD4+ T cells from blood. The CDR3 region is CASSLVSSHEQYF. The CDR3 bases are TGTGCCAGCAGCTTAGTCAGTTCGCACGAGCAGTACTTC.